One sample yielded the 29 T cell receptor beta chains listed below, sequenced in a study of blood T cell repertoires in COVID-19. TCRdb's copy holds only in-frame clones and misses some; the assay was immunoSEQ multiplex PCR. This sample has around 270,000 clones, with around 84% found just once. Material: peripheral blood. The receptors here all came from a woman in her sixties or seventies with COVID-19, enrolled during active disease.

The chain is built from TRBV5-4 and TRBJ2-1, with 10 bases fitting TRBD2. V lost 4 bases and J lost 4; bases outside the gene matches: 5. This CDR3 contains 15 residues. Looked up from germline, CDR1 is SGHNT and CDR2 is YYREEE (reference sequence). DNA of the CDR3: TGTGCCAGCAGCACGGGGACTAGCGAATACAATGAGCAGTTCTTC. Residues: CASSTGTSEYNEQFF.

The rearrangement links TRBV7-9 to TRBJ2-7; D call uncertain. Per the germline V gene, CDR1 is SEHNR and CDR2 is FQNEAQ (reference sequence). V was cut by 3 bases and J by 4 bases, with 7 bases left in between. The CDR3 covers 12 residues. CDR3 protein: CASSFPLYEQYF. CDR3 DNA: TGTGCCAGCAGCTTTCCCTTGTACGAGCAGTACTTC.

J is TRBJ2-2 and V is TRBV28; perhaps TRBD1 as D (6 bases). Trimming removed 2 bases at V and 0 bases at J, with 7 bases between. The CDR3 spans 15 residues. The germline gives CDR1 MDHEN, CDR2 SYDVKM. DNA of the CDR3: TGTGCCAGCAGTTTACAGGGGACGAACACCGGGGAGCTGTTTTTT. It is translated as CASSLQGTNTGELFF. Complete variable domain (other parts from reference TRBV28 and TRBJ2-2): DVKVTQSSRYLVKRTGEKVFLECVQDMDHENMFWYRQDPGLGLRLIYFSYDVKMKEKGDIPEGYSVSREKKERFSLILESASTNQTSMYLCASSLQGTNTGELFFGEGSRLTVL.

Points on this clone: Other DNA sequences in the sample encode the same CDR3. CDR3 sequence (DNA): TGTGCCAGCAGGCCGACAGGAAGCAATCAGCCCCAGCATTTT. Its protein is CASRPTGSNQPQHF. The chain employs TRBV27 and TRBJ1-5; the D gene is possibly TRBD1 (6 bases). The CDR3 sequence is 14 residues long. Looked up from germline, CDR1 is MNHEY and CDR2 is SMNVEV (reference sequence). Trimming cost V 6 bases and J 1 base, with 10 bases left between them.

The gene calls are TRBV6-5 and TRBJ1-2; TRBD1 is a possible D gene (5 bases). Germline V gene lookup returns CDR1 MNHEY and CDR2 SVGAGI. Trimming left V 4 bases short and J 7 bases short, with 13 bases between. The CDR3 runs to 13 residues. The CDR3 bases are TGTGCCAGCAGTTCCCTGGGCGGGGGTGGCTACACCTTC. This codes for CASSSLGGGGYTF.

This rearrangement joins TRBV7-9 to TRBJ2-7; tentative D call: TRBD1 (6 bases). The germline V gene has CDR1 SEHNR and CDR2 FQNEAQ (reference sequence). This CDR3 contains 16 residues. The V and J ends lost 5 bases and 2 bases respectively, with 19 bases between them. CDR3 residues: CASSALTGYGTYEQYF. For the CDR3, the DNA is TGTGCCAGCAGCGCCCTCACAGGGTACGGGACCTACGAGCAGTACTTC. The variable domain in full, with the rest retrieved from reference TRBV7-9 and TRBJ2-7, is DTGVSQNPRHKITKRGQNVTFRCDPISEHNRLYWYRQTLGQGPEFLTYFQNEAQLEKSRLLSDRFSAERPKGSFSTLEIQRTEQGDSAMYLCASSALTGYGTYEQYFGPGTRLTVT.

The chain uses TRBV28 and TRBJ1-5, with unresolved D. The CDR3 contains 15 residues. CDR1 is MDHEN and CDR2 is SYDVKM in the germline V gene. Trimming pared 7 bases from V and 7 bases from J, leaving 20 bases between. CDR3 amino acids: CASTFSQQSRQPQHF. CDR3 coding DNA: TGTGCCAGCACCTTTTCACAGCAGAGCAGGCAGCCCCAGCATTTT.

The gene calls are TRBV5-6 and TRBJ1-4; D perhaps matches TRBD1 (6 bases). Germline V gene data show CDR1 as SGHDT and CDR2 as YYEEEE. V was shortened by 0 bases and J by 7 bases, with 19 bases between the two germline ends. This CDR3 comprises 17 residues. In DNA, the CDR3 is TGTGCCAGCAGCTTGGCCTCCCGACAGGAGCAAGGTGAAAAACTGTTTTTT. Protein sequence: CASSLASRQEQGEKLFF.

V is TRBV7-9 and J is TRBJ2-5, with 7 bases aligning to TRBD2. CDR3 length: 14 amino acids. In germline, CDR1 is SEHNR, CDR2 FQNEAQ (reference sequence). The V and J ends lost 3 bases and 3 bases, in that order; junction bases with no gene match: 4. The CDR3 spells CASSFRTSEETQYF. The CDR3 coding sequence is TGTGCCAGCAGCTTTAGAACTAGCGAAGAGACCCAGTACTTC.

The gene calls are TRBV7-8 and TRBJ2-1, with D possibly matching TRBD1 (6 bases). Trimming removed 5 bases from V and 6 bases from J, with 20 bases in between. Germline V lookup: CDR1 SGHVS, CDR2 FQNEAQ. This CDR3 spans 16 amino acids. CDR3 DNA: TGTGCCAGCAGCCCCAGGGGTGGTCTAGCACCCAATGAGCAGTTCTTC. This encodes CASSPRGGLAPNEQFF.

The count of this clone is one. The chain's CDR3 is CASSIGGTSLPYNEQFF. For the CDR3, the DNA is TGTGCCAGTAGTATAGGAGGGACTAGCCTCCCTTACAATGAGCAGTTCTTC. The genes are TRBV19 and TRBJ2-1; TRBD2 matches at 9 bases. Germline-derived CDR1 and CDR2 are LNHDA and SQIVND (reference sequence). CDR3 size: 17 residues. The ends lost 1 base at V and 4 bases at J; junction bases unmatched: 8.

V is TRBV27 and J is TRBJ2-3, with 7 bases aligning to TRBD2. The CDR3 loop spans 18 amino acids. V gave up 4 bases and J gave up 1 base; unmatched junction bases: 14. Per germline, CDR1 MNHEY and CDR2 SMNVEV (reference sequence). CDR3 DNA sequence: TGTGCCAGCAGTTCCCTAGCGGAGCTAAGTGGTGGCACAGATACGCAGTATTTT. It codes for CASSSLAELSGGTDTQYF.

Only a few counts were recorded for this clone. The CDR3, as DNA: TGTGCCAGCAGAGAGAGAGACAGAAATGATCAGCCCCAGCATTTT. As protein: CASRERDRNDQPQHF. The chain has TRBV28 and TRBJ1-5; possibly TRBD1 for D (5 bases). CDR3 length: 15 amino acids. Trimming left V 6 bases short and J 5 bases short, with 17 bases between. Germline V gene sequence: CDR1 MDHEN, CDR2 SYDVKM.

The chain couples TRBV6-5 to TRBJ2-7, with 7 nucleotides matching TRBD2. CDR1 and CDR2 (germline): MNHEY, SVGAGI. CDR3 size: 14 residues. The V segment lost 6 bases and the J segment 6 bases; nucleotides outside the gene matches: 11. The CDR3, as DNA: TGTGCCAGCAGGGGAGGGACCCAAGGGTTCGAGCAGTACTTC. Its protein is CASRGGTQGFEQYF.

V usage is TRBV5-1 and J usage is TRBJ2-1, with D maybe TRBD1 (6 bases). Germline loops: CDR1 SGHRS, CDR2 YFSETQ. The CDR3 covers 17 residues. V lost 4 bases and J 6 bases, leaving 23 bases between the germline ends. The CDR3 region has the DNA TGCGCCAGCAGCCCTCGCCAGGGGCAGATATTGGGCAATGAGCAGTTCTTC. Protein product: CASSPRQGQILGNEQFF.

This sequence joins TRBV5-4 and TRBJ2-1; 12 bases match TRBD2. CDR3 size: 16 residues. The germline V gene encodes CDR1 SGHNT and CDR2 YYREEE (reference sequence). After removal of 4 bases from V and 7 bases from J, the junction contained 9 bases not matched to a gene. CDR3 in DNA: TGTGCCAGCAGCCGAACTAGCGGGAGGATGGTGAATGAGCAGTTCTTC. This codes for CASSRTSGRMVNEQFF.

The CDR3 is CASSFYARGRVQGEQFF. The DNA of the CDR3 is TGTGCCAGCAGTTTCTATGCGCGAGGTCGGGTACAGGGTGAGCAGTTCTTC. The chain has TRBV28 and TRBJ2-1, with D possibly matching TRBD1 (6 bases). Germline values: CDR1 MDHEN, CDR2 SYDVKM. The CDR3 is made up of 17 amino acids. V shed 3 bases and J shed 9 bases, with 24 bases lying between them. Together with reference TRBV28 and TRBJ2-1, the CDR3 gives the full variable domain: DVKVTQSSRYLVKRTGEKVFLECVQDMDHENMFWYRQDPGLGLRLIYFSYDVKMKEKGDIPEGYSVSREKKERFSLILESASTNQTSMYLCASSFYARGRVQGEQFFGPGTRLTVL.

This clone occurred once. This chain joins TRBV28 and TRBJ2-3, with D possibly matching TRBD1 (6 bases). Per the germline V gene, CDR1 is MDHEN and CDR2 is SYDVKM. The CDR3 runs to 15 residues. The germline V and J ends were trimmed by 5 bases and 2 bases, with 14 bases remaining between them. The CDR3 is CASSTTGYPTDTQYF. CDR3 nucleotides: TGTGCCAGCAGTACCACAGGGTACCCCACAGATACGCAGTATTTT. Based on the CDR3 plus reference TRBV28 and TRBJ2-3, the full variable domain is DVKVTQSSRYLVKRTGEKVFLECVQDMDHENMFWYRQDPGLGLRLIYFSYDVKMKEKGDIPEGYSVSREKKERFSLILESASTNQTSMYLCASSTTGYPTDTQYFGPGTRLTVL.

The chain links TRBV4-2 to TRBJ2-2; TRBD1 aligns across 9 bases. Germline trimming cut 0 bases from V and 6 bases from J; bases unmatched to any gene: 8. This CDR3 region has 17 residues. Per the germline V gene, CDR1 is LGHNA and CDR2 is YNFKEQ. CDR3 amino acids: CASSQDLGTGFAGELFF. The CDR3 nucleotides read TGTGCCAGCAGCCAAGATCTAGGGACAGGGTTCGCCGGGGAGCTGTTTTTT.

The chain recombines TRBV27 with TRBJ1-5; the match to TRBD1 covers 7 bases. Germline loops: CDR1 MNHEY, CDR2 SMNVEV (reference sequence). CDR3 length: 14 amino acids. With V trimmed by 6 bases and J by 9 bases, 11 bases remained unmatched. CDR3 coding DNA: TGTGCCAGCAGACCTGACAGGGAGGAGCGGCCCCAGCATTTT. Residues: CASRPDREERPQHF.

The chain combines TRBV6-5 with TRBJ1-5, with D perhaps TRBD1 (6 bases). This CDR3 is built from 13 residues. Germline CDR1 is MNHEY and CDR2 is SVGAGI. V shed 8 bases and J shed 5 bases, with 13 bases lying between them. The CDR3 DNA reads TGTGCCAGCCGTTGGGGGGGCGATCAGCCCCAGCATTTT. Its translation is CASRWGGDQPQHF.

Only one count was recorded for this clone. This sequence joins TRBV6-4 and TRBJ1-1, with D perhaps TRBD1 (6 bases). V gave up 5 bases and J gave up 6 bases, with 16 bases separating them. Germline lookup yields CDR1 MRHNA and CDR2 SNTAGT. The CDR3 has 14 amino acids. The CDR3 sequence is CASSPTGRDAEAFF. The CDR3 nucleotides read TGTGCCAGCAGTCCCACAGGGAGGGACGCTGAAGCTTTCTTT.

This chain uses TRBV2 with TRBJ2-1; 7 bases are shared with TRBD2. Trimming removed 4 bases from V and 11 bases from J; junction bases left unmatched: 8. There are 13 residues in the CDR3. CDR1 is SNHLY, CDR2 FYNNEI, per germline. The CDR3 DNA follows: TGTGCCAGCAGTGGGGGGGGGAGCGCGAAGCAGTTCTTC. It codes for CASSGGGSAKQFF.

The chain couples TRBV5-1 to TRBJ2-1, with D possibly TRBD1 on 5 matching bases. V shed 2 bases and J shed 6 bases, with 15 bases lying between them. From germline, CDR1 is SGHRS and CDR2 YFSETQ. This CDR3 has 15 amino acids. The CDR3 loop reads CASSFFGAARNEQFF. The CDR3 region has the DNA TGCGCCAGCAGCTTTTTTGGGGCAGCACGCAATGAGCAGTTCTTC.

This rearrangement joins TRBV10-1 to TRBJ1-1; weak D call: TRBD1 (5 bases). The germline gives CDR1 WNHNN, CDR2 SYGVQD (reference sequence). V was cut by 0 bases and J by 9 bases, with 11 bases left in between. The CDR3 is 13 amino acids. This CDR3 reads CASSESGTCKAFF. DNA for the CDR3: TGCGCCAGCAGTGAGTCGGGGACTTGTAAAGCTTTCTTT.

This clone was counted only a few times. This chain links TRBV5-1 with TRBJ2-7, with a weak D call TRBD2 (5 bases). This CDR3 contains 13 residues. Trimming left V 4 bases short and J 7 bases short, with 15 bases between. CDR1 SGHRS and CDR2 YFSETQ come from the germline V gene. The CDR3 protein is CASSVTLSGEQYF. DNA for the CDR3: TGCGCCAGCAGCGTGACGTTGAGCGGAGAGCAGTACTTC. Supplemented by reference TRBV5-1 and TRBJ2-7, the full variable domain reads KAGVTQTPRYLIKTRGQQVTLSCSPISGHRSVSWYQQTPGQGLQFLFEYFSETQRNKGNFPGRFSGRQFSNSRSEMNVSTLELGDSALYLCASSVTLSGEQYFGPGTRLTVT.

The rearrangement links TRBV4-1 to TRBJ1-1, with 9 bases matching TRBD1. J gave up 1 base and V 6 bases, and 12 bases lay outside the gene matches. Germline loops: CDR1 MGHRA, CDR2 YSYEKL. This CDR3 has 17 residues. The CDR3, as DNA: TGCGCCAGCAGACCCCCGGGACAGGGAGGAGGGAACACTGAAGCTTTCTTT. Translating gives CASRPPGQGGGNTEAFF.

The rearrangement links TRBV28 to TRBJ1-1, with 9 bases fitting TRBD1. V was clipped by 6 bases and J by 4 bases; unmatched bases: 3. The CDR3 runs 13 residues. CDR1 is MDHEN and CDR2 is SYDVKM in the germline V gene. The CDR3 nucleotides are TGTGCCAGCAGGGAACAGGGGGCCACTGAAGCTTTCTTT. Protein sequence: CASREQGATEAFF. The full variable domain, rest sourced from reference TRBV28 and TRBJ1-1, is DVKVTQSSRYLVKRTGEKVFLECVQDMDHENMFWYRQDPGLGLRLIYFSYDVKMKEKGDIPEGYSVSREKKERFSLILESASTNQTSMYLCASREQGATEAFFGQGTRLTVV.

The V and J genes are TRBV4-1 and TRBJ2-6; a possible D gene is TRBD1 (5 bases). Germline lookup yields CDR1 MGHRA and CDR2 YSYEKL. CDR3 length equals 17 residues. V dropped 0 bases and J dropped 2 bases, with 11 bases sitting between them. The CDR3 sequence is CASSQDPGRAGANVLTF. The CDR3 region has the DNA TGCGCCAGCAGCCAAGATCCGGGCAGGGCTGGGGCCAACGTCCTGACTTTC.